This note documents a single T cell receptor (beta chain) sequence. The antigen remains unidentified. Splitting of CD4+ cells produced CD45RA+ naive and CD45RA-negative memory subsets. This specimen comes from a study of shared clonotypes between healthy human individuals. Study-wide findings and caveats: The naive CD4 repertoires of several donors were compared, and around 5% of clonotypes were shared.

Authors' analysis steps: Junction-only immunoSEQ sequences carried no quality scores, so filtering differed. Measured with immunoSEQ multiplex PCR; TCRdb has only the in-frame clones, and not every one. That table supplies the V and J calls and clone size; D and trimming were determined from the DNA. The top ten hold around 0.45% of the sample, which has roughly 1,500,000 clones, 98% seen once. Trimming removed 4 bases from V and 1 base from J, with 7 bases in between. This CDR3 comprises 13 residues. Germline CDR1 and CDR2: SQVTM and ANQGSEA. This sequence was found in a man aged 25 to 45 in good health. Sequenced input: naive CD4+ T cells sorted from blood. As for subset: CD45RA+ positively selected. The rearrangement joins TRBV29-1 to TRBJ2-2; D gene ambiguous. The chain's CDR3 is CSVGPGNTGELFF. The CDR3 region has the DNA TGCAGCGTTGGTCCGGGGAACACCGGGGAGCTGTTTTTT.